This paragraph covers one T cell receptor (beta chain) sequence. This sample is part of a study of blood T cell repertoires in COVID-19. Libraries were prepared by immunoSEQ multiplex PCR; TCRdb keeps only in-frame clonotypes and omits some of them. The profile shows about 210,000 clones, roughly 85% of them singletons. Living in 24 US areas, the participants were between 18 and 89 years of age. The V end was cut by 4 bases, the J end by 0 bases, with 14 bases between. The CDR3 has 16 amino acids. The germline V gene encodes CDR1 SGDLS and CDR2 YYNGEE. The TCR sequence derives from a man aged 35 to 55 who had recovered from COVID-19. The specimen sequenced was PBMCs or T cells enriched from blood (not recorded which). This chain connects TRBV9 to TRBJ1-3; D perhaps matches TRBD1 (5 bases). The CDR3 region is CASSTPMGRSGNTIYF. The CDR3 DNA reads TGTGCCAGCAGCACCCCTATGGGGCGCTCTGGAAACACCATATATTTT.